These 24 T cell receptor beta chains came from one sample sequenced in a study of T-cell reconstitution after alpha-beta-depleted transplantation in children. For TCRbeta, the library was prepared with unique molecular identifiers. One entry per CDR3 protein, called by TCRdb with MiXCR from the PCR reads. This table holds about 90,000 distinct CDR3 sequences, roughly 16% found once. The sample consisted of PBMCs, mostly from graft donor cells, taken 180 days after TCRalphabeta/CD19-depleted stem cell transplant. The source is a male patient between 2 and 15 years old who had a stem cell transplant for acute lymphoblastic leukemia, so the T cells may come from the graft donor.

This chain joins TRBV6-5 and TRBJ1-1; TRBD1 matches at 7 bases. Germline CDR1 is MNHEY and CDR2 is SVGAGI. The ends lost 2 bases at V and 7 bases at J; junction bases unmatched: 7. CDR3 length: 14 residues. CDR3 sequence: CASSYRGRRGEAFF. CDR3 DNA: TGTGCCAGCAGTTACAGGGGGCGAAGGGGTGAAGCTTTCTTT.

This sequence joins TRBV6-2 or TRBV6-3 and TRBJ1-2; unclear D gene. The CDR3 is made up of 13 amino acids. The germline gives CDR1 MNHEY, CDR2 SVGEGT. The V and J ends lost 8 bases and 5 bases respectively, with 15 bases between them. CDR3 DNA sequence: TGTGCCAGCGGAACCGCAGGAAATTATGGCTACACCTTC. Encoded protein: CASGTAGNYGYTF.

The rearrangement links TRBV5-6 to TRBJ2-5; 11 bases fit TRBD1. The CDR3 sequence is 15 residues long. The germline CDR1 and CDR2 sequences are SGHDT and YYEEEE. The junction had 6 bases not matched to a gene; V was cut back by 4 bases and J by 4 bases. This CDR3 is CASSGRTGGAETQYF. Here the CDR3 DNA reads TGTGCCAGCAGCGGAAGGACAGGGGGCGCAGAGACCCAGTACTTC.

The CDR3 nucleotides are TGCGCCAGCAGCCAAGACGGGGGAGCTGGGGCCAACGTCCTGACTTTC. It translates to CASSQDGGAGANVLTF. The chain joins TRBV4-1 to TRBJ2-6, with D maybe TRBD2 (6 bases). V gave up 0 bases and J gave up 2 bases, with 8 bases separating them. CDR3 size: 16 residues. CDR1 and CDR2 (germline): MGHRA, YSYEKL.

A few counts support this clonotype. The CDR3 DNA sequence: TGTGCCAGCAGCTTCACAGGGTTCGACGAGCAGTACTTC. It yields the protein CASSFTGFDEQYF. The chain couples TRBV7-9 to TRBJ2-7; a weak D match, TRBD1 (6 bases). Germline V gene lookup returns CDR1 SEHNR and CDR2 FQNEAQ (reference sequence). Trimming shortened V by 3 bases and J by 5 bases, and 11 bases separated the two germline ends. The CDR3 is 13 amino acids. Based on the CDR3 plus reference TRBV7-9 and TRBJ2-7, the full variable domain is DTGVSQNPRHKITKRGQNVTFRCDPISEHNRLYWYRQTLGQGPEFLTYFQNEAQLEKSRLLSDRFSAERPKGSFSTLEIQRTEQGDSAMYLCASSFTGFDEQYFGPGTRLTVT.

About this clonotype: A read error is possible here, since a much larger clone lies one base away. V usage is TRBV5-1 and J usage is TRBJ1-1, with D tentatively TRBD1 (6 bases). This CDR3 has 16 residues. Germline lookup yields CDR1 SGHRS and CDR2 YFSETQ. DNA of the CDR3: TGCGCCAGCAGCCCGGGGTCTCACAGGACAGTCACTGAAGCTCTCTTT. This codes for CASSPGSHRTVTEALF.

This chain uses TRBV30 with TRBJ1-1; D uncertain. V lost 1 base and J lost 4, with 7 bases in between. Looked up from germline, CDR1 is GTSNPN and CDR2 is SVGIG (reference sequence). The CDR3 is 12 amino acids. CDR3 bases: TGTGCCTGGAGTGAACGGGGCACTGAAGCTTTCTTT. This codes for CAWSERGTEAFF.

The V call is TRBV7-8, the J call TRBJ1-2; D is perhaps TRBD1 (5 bases). The ends were cut back, 4 bases at V and 4 bases at J, with 25 bases in the middle. Germline CDR1 is SGHVS and CDR2 is FQNEAQ. This CDR3 comprises 18 residues. The CDR3 DNA sequence: TGTGCCAGCAGCTCCTCCCGCCGGGGCGCCGGCGATAGCTATGGCTACACCTTC. This sequence encodes CASSSSRRGAGDSYGYTF.

This clonotype showed up many times. The chain joins TRBV28 to TRBJ1-1, with TRBD1 matching over 9 bases. Trimming at V came to 4 bases and at J to 10 bases, leaving 16 bases not matched to a gene. The V gene's germline CDR1 is MDHEN and CDR2 SYDVKM. The CDR3 extends over 16 amino acids. The CDR3 nucleotides are TGTGCCAGCAGTTCAGCTTCGGGGATTGGGACAGGGCGAGCTTTCTTT. Residues: CASSSASGIGTGRAFF.

This clonotype was picked up a small number of times. V gene TRBV5-6 combines with J gene TRBJ2-7; a possible D gene is TRBD1 (5 bases). The germline gives CDR1 SGHDT, CDR2 YYEEEE. This CDR3 region has 15 residues. The V end lost 0 bases, the J end lost 6 bases, and 16 bases lay between the germline ends. The CDR3 coding sequence is TGTGCCAGCAGCTTGGGCCTGATGGGAACAGGCGAGCAGTACTTC. Translated, it gives CASSLGLMGTGEQYF.

This rearrangement joins TRBV6-6 to TRBJ1-2; tentative D call: TRBD1 (5 bases). The germline gives CDR1 MNHNY, CDR2 SVGAGI (reference sequence). Trimming shortened V by 11 bases and J by 5 bases, and 18 bases separated the two germline ends. The CDR3 runs to 13 residues. DNA for the CDR3: TGTGCCTGTTCGGGAGGGGCCTCTTATGGCTACACCTTC. Encoded protein: CACSGGASYGYTF.

This clonotype showed up many times. The chain joins TRBV25-1 to TRBJ1-4; TRBD1 matches 7 bases. This CDR3 has 17 residues. Germline V gene sequence: CDR1 MGHDK, CDR2 SYGVNS. With 1 base clipped from V and 8 bases from J, the junction kept 13 bases outside the gene matches. The CDR3 loop reads CASSEFGDSSDSEKLFF. CDR3 nucleotide sequence: TGTGCCAGCAGTGAATTCGGGGACAGCTCGGATTCAGAAAAACTGTTTTTT.

This chain links TRBV5-6 with TRBJ2-7; TRBD1 is a possible D gene (6 bases). V was shortened by 0 bases and J by 2 bases, with 15 bases between the two germline ends. Germline V gene lookup returns CDR1 SGHDT and CDR2 YYEEEE. The CDR3 is made up of 16 amino acids. CDR3 in amino acids: CASSLAWGQAAYEQYF. The CDR3 coding sequence is TGTGCCAGCAGCTTGGCCTGGGGGCAGGCAGCCTACGAGCAGTACTTC. Supplemented by reference TRBV5-6 and TRBJ2-7, the full variable domain reads DAGVTQSPTHLIKTRGQQVTLRCSPKSGHDTVSWYQQALGQGPQFIFQYYEEEERQRGNFPDRFSGHQFPNYSSELNVNALLLGDSALYLCASSLAWGQAAYEQYFGPGTRLTVT.

The V and J genes are TRBV2 and TRBJ2-7; D possibly uses TRBD1 or TRBD2 (5 bases each). Trimming stripped 8 bases from V and 2 bases from J, with 16 bases between. This CDR3 has 14 residues. CDR1 is SNHLY, CDR2 FYNNEI, per germline. The CDR3 sequence is CASLTGTAAYEQYF. CDR3 DNA: TGTGCCAGCTTAACCGGGACGGCGGCCTACGAGCAGTACTTC.

This clonotype is labeled medium-sized. The chain is built from TRBV11-2 and TRBJ2-1; 7 positions agree with TRBD1. This CDR3 spans 13 amino acids. Germline lookup yields CDR1 SGHAT and CDR2 FQNNGV. J was trimmed by 7 bases and V by 5 bases; bases with no gene match: 5. CDR3 region: CASSREQGNEQFF. The CDR3 DNA sequence: TGTGCCAGCAGCAGGGAACAGGGGAATGAGCAGTTCTTC. Variable domain in full (rest from reference TRBV11-2 and TRBJ2-1): EAGVAQSPRYKIIEKRQSVAFWCNPISGHATLYWYQQILGQGPKLLIQFQNNGVVDDSQLPKDRFSAERLKGVDSTLKIQPAKLEDSAVYLCASSREQGNEQFFGPGTRLTVL.

This clonotype has only a few counts. The chain links TRBV25-1 to TRBJ1-6, with D unclear. This CDR3 spans 14 amino acids. The ends were cut back, 6 bases at V and 8 bases at J, with 14 bases in the middle. Germline V gene lookup returns CDR1 MGHDK and CDR2 SYGVNS. The CDR3 DNA reads TGTGCCAGCAGCTTCCTGCCCCGGGATTCACCCCTCCACTTT. Translated, it gives CASSFLPRDSPLHF.

Only a few counts were recorded for this clonotype. V gene TRBV5-1 combines with J gene TRBJ2-1; 10 nucleotides line up with TRBD2. Germline trimming cut 3 bases from V and 5 bases from J; bases unmatched to any gene: 5. The CDR3 sequence is 15 residues long. Looked up from germline, CDR1 is SGHRS and CDR2 is YFSETQ. CDR3 in DNA: TGCGCCAGCAGCTCGAGCGGGGGGGCCAACAATGAGCAGTTCTTC. It codes for CASSSSGGANNEQFF.

In this sample, this clonotype turned up many times. This chain links TRBV7-2 with TRBJ2-3; tentative D call: TRBD2 (7 bases). Germline CDR1 reads SGHTA; CDR2 reads FQGNSA. This CDR3 has 13 residues. V lost 5 bases and J 4 bases, leaving 10 bases between the germline ends. For the CDR3, the DNA is TGTGCCAGCAGCCGGGGGGCCCCAGATACGCAGTATTTT. It codes for CASSRGAPDTQYF. Looking up the rest from reference TRBV7-2 and TRBJ2-3 gives the full variable domain: GAGVSQSPSNKVTEKGKDVELRCDPISGHTALYWYRQSLGQGLEFLIYFQGNSAPDKSGLPSDRFSAERTGGSVSTLTIQRTQQEDSAVYLCASSRGAPDTQYFGPGTRLTVL.

This clonotype has ten or more counts. J is TRBJ2-4 and V is TRBV5-1; D may be TRBD1 (5 bases). V lost 1 base, J lost 3 bases, and 20 bases lay in between. The CDR3 loop spans 18 amino acids. Germline assignment: CDR1 SGHRS and CDR2 YFSETQ. CDR3 amino acids: CASSLFGPGMIDKNIQYF. CDR3 DNA sequence: TGCGCCAGCAGCTTGTTTGGTCCAGGGATGATTGACAAAAACATTCAGTACTTC.

This clonotype was detected many times. The chain uses TRBV5-1 and TRBJ2-7; TRBD1 matches 7 bases. The germline V gene has CDR1 SGHRS and CDR2 YFSETQ. The V segment lost 4 bases and the J segment 3 bases; nucleotides outside the gene matches: 4. The length of the CDR3 is 13 residues. This chain's CDR3 is CASSEDRFYEQYF. The DNA of the CDR3 is TGCGCCAGCAGCGAGGACAGGTTCTACGAGCAGTACTTC.

The rearrangement links TRBV5-1 to TRBJ2-2; D might be TRBD1 or TRBD2, each matching 5 bases. Germline assignment: CDR1 SGHRS and CDR2 YFSETQ. V was cut by 0 bases and J by 5 bases, with 14 bases left in between. CDR3 length: 16 amino acids. The CDR3 is CASSLDVEGPTGELFF. In nucleotides, the CDR3 is TGCGCCAGCAGCTTGGACGTTGAGGGACCAACCGGGGAGCTGTTTTTT.

This chain connects TRBV4-3 to TRBJ2-7; tentative D call: TRBD1 (5 bases). This CDR3 contains 16 residues. The germline V and J ends were trimmed by 0 bases and 7 bases, with 19 bases remaining between them. CDR1 and CDR2 (germline): LGHNA, YSLEER. The CDR3 is CASSQDARTWLGEQYF. CDR3 sequence (DNA): TGCGCCAGCAGCCAAGATGCCAGGACATGGCTTGGGGAGCAGTACTTC.

This clonotype was counted only a few times. This sequence joins TRBV10-1 and TRBJ1-2, with 7 bases matching TRBD1. Per the germline V gene, CDR1 is WNHNN and CDR2 is SYGVQD (reference sequence). The V segment lost 3 bases and the J segment 11 bases; nucleotides outside the gene matches: 15. The CDR3 extends over 15 amino acids. As DNA, the CDR3 is TGCGCCAGCAGTGACTCCGGGACAGCGCTTTTTAGTTACACCTTC. Translation gives CASSDSGTALFSYTF.

This sequence joins TRBV20-1 and TRBJ2-6; maybe TRBD1 (5 bases). The CDR3 spans 14 residues. Germline V CDR1 and CDR2: DFQATT, SNEGSKA (reference sequence). Trimming removed 5 bases at V and 4 bases at J, with 12 bases between. The CDR3, as DNA: TGCAGTGCTGCTAGGGGATCCGGGGCCAACGTCCTGACTTTC. This translates into CSAARGSGANVLTF.